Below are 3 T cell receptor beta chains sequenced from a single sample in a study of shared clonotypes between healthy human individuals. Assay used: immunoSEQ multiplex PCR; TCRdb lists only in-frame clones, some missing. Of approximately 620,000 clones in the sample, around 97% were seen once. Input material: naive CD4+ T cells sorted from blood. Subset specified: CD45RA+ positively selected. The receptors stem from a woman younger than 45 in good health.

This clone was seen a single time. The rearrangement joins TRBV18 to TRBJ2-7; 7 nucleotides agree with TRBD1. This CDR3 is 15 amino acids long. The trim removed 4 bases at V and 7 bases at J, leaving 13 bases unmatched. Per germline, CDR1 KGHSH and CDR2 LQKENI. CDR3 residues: CASSLSHGTQGEQYF. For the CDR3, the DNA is TGTGCCAGCTCACTATCCCACGGGACACAGGGGGAGCAGTACTTC.

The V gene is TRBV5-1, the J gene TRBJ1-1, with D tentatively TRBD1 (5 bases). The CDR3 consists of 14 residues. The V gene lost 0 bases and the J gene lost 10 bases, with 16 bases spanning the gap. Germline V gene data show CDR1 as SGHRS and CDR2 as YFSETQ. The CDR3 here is CASSLDGGMSGAFF. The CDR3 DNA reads TGCGCCAGCAGCTTGGATGGGGGTATGAGCGGAGCTTTCTTT.

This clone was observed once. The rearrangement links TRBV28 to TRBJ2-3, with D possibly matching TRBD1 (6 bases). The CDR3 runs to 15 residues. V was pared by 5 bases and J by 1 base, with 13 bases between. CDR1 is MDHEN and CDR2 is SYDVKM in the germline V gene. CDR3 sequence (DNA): TGTGCCAGCAGTCCCCCTTGGGGGCGCACAGATACGCAGTATTTT. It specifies CASSPPWGRTDTQYF.